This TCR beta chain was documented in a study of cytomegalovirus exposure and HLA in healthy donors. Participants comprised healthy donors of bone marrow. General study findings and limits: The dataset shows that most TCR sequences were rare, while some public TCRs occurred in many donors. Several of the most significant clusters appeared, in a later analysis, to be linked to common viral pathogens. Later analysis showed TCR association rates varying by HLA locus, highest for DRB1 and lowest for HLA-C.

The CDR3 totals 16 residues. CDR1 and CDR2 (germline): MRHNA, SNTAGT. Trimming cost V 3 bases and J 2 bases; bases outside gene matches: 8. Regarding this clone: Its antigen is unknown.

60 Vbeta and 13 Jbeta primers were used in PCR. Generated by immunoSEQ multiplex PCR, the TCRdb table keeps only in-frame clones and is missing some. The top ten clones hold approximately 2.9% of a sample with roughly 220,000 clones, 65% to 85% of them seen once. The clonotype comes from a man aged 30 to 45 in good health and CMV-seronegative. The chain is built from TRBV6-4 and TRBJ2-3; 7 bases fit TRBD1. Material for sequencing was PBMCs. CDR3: CASSDSPTGNTDTQYF. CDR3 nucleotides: TGTGCCAGCAGTGATTCTCCGACAGGGAACACAGATACGCAGTATTTT.